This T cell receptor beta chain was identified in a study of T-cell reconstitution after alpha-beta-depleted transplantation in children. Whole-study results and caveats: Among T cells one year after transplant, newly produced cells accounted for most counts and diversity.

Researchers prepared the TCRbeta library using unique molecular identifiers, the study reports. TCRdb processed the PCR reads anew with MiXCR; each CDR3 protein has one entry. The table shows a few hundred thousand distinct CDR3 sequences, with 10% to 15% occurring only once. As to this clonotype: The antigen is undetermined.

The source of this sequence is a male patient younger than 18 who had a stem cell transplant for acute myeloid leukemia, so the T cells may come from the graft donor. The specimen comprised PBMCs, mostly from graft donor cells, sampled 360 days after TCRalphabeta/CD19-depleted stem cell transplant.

CDR3 coding DNA: TGCAGTGCTAGAGATGGACCCACGGAGACCCAGTACTTC. Its translation: CSARDGPTETQYF. V gene TRBV20-1 combines with J gene TRBJ2-5; no clear D gene. CDR1 DFQATT and CDR2 SNEGSKA come from the germline V gene (reference sequence). The CDR3 is made up of 13 amino acids. The germline V and J ends were trimmed by 0 bases and 5 bases, with 10 bases remaining between them.